This T cell receptor (beta chain) was identified in a study of blood T cell repertoires in COVID-19. Sequencing was performed with immunoSEQ multiplex PCR; in TCRdb, only in-frame clones are kept and a portion is missing. The sample includes just under 65,000 clones, around four fifths of them seen just once. CDR1 is SEHNR and CDR2 is FQNEAQ in the germline V gene (reference sequence). V lost 2 bases and J 0 bases, leaving 11 bases between the germline ends. The CDR3 runs to 15 residues. This TCR came from a human donor in a cohort sampled during active COVID-19. V and J are TRBV7-9 and TRBJ2-7; a possible D gene is TRBD1 (5 bases). What was sequenced was peripheral blood. The CDR3 nucleotides read TGTGCCAGCAGCTTACAGGGCCCTTCCTCCTACGAGCAGTACTTC. Protein product: CASSLQGPSSYEQYF.